This TCR beta chain was sequenced in a study of STAT5B mutations in CD4+ large granular lymphocyte leukemia. This clone was detected a few times. Produced via immunoSEQ multiplex PCR; TCRdb's table is partial and in-frame only. The sample contains about 33,000 clones, about 85% of which appear only once. This TCR was sampled from a human donor in good health. Material: CD4+ T cells from blood buffy coats.

The CDR3 sequence: CASSARDSPGNTIYF. The CDR3 DNA is TGTGCCAGCAGCGCCCGGGACAGTCCTGGAAACACCATATATTTT. This rearrangement joins TRBV7-3 to TRBJ1-3, with TRBD1 matching 7 bases. This CDR3 is 15 amino acids long. From germline, CDR1 is SGHTA and CDR2 FQGTGA. V trimming: 5 bases; J trimming: 2 bases; junction bases outside the gene matches: 6.